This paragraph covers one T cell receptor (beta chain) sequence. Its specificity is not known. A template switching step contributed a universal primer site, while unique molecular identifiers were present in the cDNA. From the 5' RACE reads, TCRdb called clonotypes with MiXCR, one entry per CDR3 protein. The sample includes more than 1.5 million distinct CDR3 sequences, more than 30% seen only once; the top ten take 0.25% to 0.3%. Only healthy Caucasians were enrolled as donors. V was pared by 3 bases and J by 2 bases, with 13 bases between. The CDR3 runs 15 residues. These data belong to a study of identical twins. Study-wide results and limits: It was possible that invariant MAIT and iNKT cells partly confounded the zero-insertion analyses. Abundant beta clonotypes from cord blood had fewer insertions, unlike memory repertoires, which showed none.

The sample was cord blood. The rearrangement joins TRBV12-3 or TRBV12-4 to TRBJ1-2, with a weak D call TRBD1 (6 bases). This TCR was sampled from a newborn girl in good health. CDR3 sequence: CASSLLRGGNYGYTF. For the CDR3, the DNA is TGTGCCAGCAGTTTGCTCAGGGGAGGCAACTATGGCTACACCTTC.